The 28 T cell receptor beta chains given below trace back to one sample, sequenced in a study of PD-1 blockade in classical Hodgkin lymphoma. Sequenced by immunoSEQ multiplex PCR; TCRdb stores in-frame clones only, minus some. The sample holds about 97,000 clones; around 80% are singletons and the top ten take less than 15%. All patients experienced relapse after autologous stem cell transplantation, and brentuximab vedotin exposure was variable. The specimen was peripheral blood mononuclear cells (PBMCs), collected at baseline. These receptor sequences come from a human donor with classical Hodgkin lymphoma.

This chain uses TRBV4-3 with TRBJ2-3; D may match TRBD1 or TRBD2 (5 bases each). The germline gives CDR1 LGHNA, CDR2 YSLEER. V shed 4 bases and J shed 2 bases, with 7 bases lying between them. The CDR3 length is 13 residues. In DNA form, the CDR3 reads TGCGCCAGCAGCCTCGGGGCCACAGATACGCAGTATTTT. It specifies CASSLGATDTQYF.

The rearrangement joins TRBV29-1 to TRBJ2-3; possibly TRBD1 or TRBD2 for D (7 bases each). Trimming stripped 6 bases from V and 0 bases from J, with 16 bases between. The CDR3 is 15 amino acids. Per germline, CDR1 SQVTM and CDR2 ANQGSEA. CDR3 coding DNA: TGCAGCGTCCGACCCCAGGGGGGGAGCACAGATACGCAGTATTTT. Translated, it gives CSVRPQGGSTDTQYF.

The V call is TRBV7-2, the J call TRBJ2-7; the D gene is possibly TRBD1 (5 bases). The CDR3 length is 14 residues. V lost 5 bases and J 3 bases, leaving 14 bases between the germline ends. Germline V gene data show CDR1 as SGHTA and CDR2 as FQGNSA. DNA for the CDR3: TGTGCCAGCAGCATGATAGGGGTGCTCTACGAGCAGTACTTC. Encoded protein: CASSMIGVLYEQYF.

The J gene is TRBJ1-4, the V gene TRBV7-2, with D hard to call. CDR3 length equals 11 residues. Germline assignment: CDR1 SGHTA and CDR2 FQGNSA. Deletions cut 5 bases from V and 8 bases from J, with 6 bases between. The CDR3 loop is CASSDFEKLFF. The CDR3, as DNA: TGTGCCAGCAGCGATTTCGAAAAACTGTTTTTT.

The rearrangement joins TRBV19 to TRBJ2-6; possible D gene TRBD2, 5 bases. V lost 5 bases and J lost 2, with 10 bases in between. CDR1 and CDR2 from the germline V gene are LNHDA and SQIVND (reference sequence). This CDR3 contains 15 residues. This chain's CDR3 is CASSPRVAGANVLTF. In DNA, the CDR3 is TGTGCCAGTAGTCCGAGGGTAGCTGGGGCCAACGTCCTGACTTTC.

CDR3 amino acids: CASSLARDGSSYEQYF. As DNA, the CDR3 is TGTGCCAGCAGCTTAGCCAGGGACGGCAGCTCCTACGAGCAGTACTTC. The genes are TRBV11-2 and TRBJ2-7; D possibly matches TRBD1 or TRBD2 (5 bases each). The CDR3 covers 16 residues. Trimming took 1 base from V and 0 from J, leaving 13 bases between them. CDR1 is SGHAT, CDR2 FQNNGV, per germline.

The chain employs TRBV5-6 and TRBJ2-7; possible D gene TRBD2, 6 bases. Germline CDR1 reads SGHDT; CDR2 reads YYEEEE. V dropped 7 bases and J dropped 1 base, with 12 bases sitting between them. CDR3 length equals 13 residues. CDR3 in amino acids: CASSRRGSYEQYF. The CDR3 DNA reads as TGTGCCAGCTCCCGCCGGGGGTCCTACGAGCAGTACTTC.

The CDR3 DNA reads as TGTGCCAGCAGTCTGGGGGGCCAGGGCTATGGCTACACCTTC. Translation: CASSLGGQGYGYTF. The chain links TRBV28 to TRBJ1-2, with D possibly TRBD1 on 6 matching bases. Trimming shortened V by 5 bases and J by 4 bases, and 14 bases separated the two germline ends. Germline CDR1 and CDR2: MDHEN and SYDVKM. The CDR3 runs to 14 residues.

This clone was observed a single time. The chain recombines TRBV2 with TRBJ2-5, with TRBD1 identical over 9 bases. The J call may be in error: the DNA end matches TRBJ2-7 better. This CDR3 spans 12 amino acids. The V gene's germline CDR1 is SNHLY and CDR2 FYNNEI. The CDR3 loop is CASGTGWYEQYF. The CDR3 DNA reads as TGTGCCAGCGGGACAGGGTGGTACGAGCAGTACTTC.

V gene TRBV19 combines with J gene TRBJ1-4; 7 nucleotides match TRBD1. Germline V gives CDR1 LNHDA, CDR2 SQIVND (reference sequence). Trimming at V came to 10 bases and at J to 8 bases, leaving 7 bases not matched to a gene. This CDR3 is built from 12 residues. The CDR3 sequence: CAIQGNGEKLFF. For the CDR3, the DNA is TGTGCCATACAGGGGAATGGCGAAAAACTGTTTTTT.

The chain couples TRBV9 to TRBJ2-2; 9 bases agree with TRBD2. The CDR3 spans 16 residues. V dropped 0 bases and J dropped 5; count of bases not matched to a gene: 5. Germline assignment: CDR1 SGDLS and CDR2 YYNGEE. The CDR3 nucleotides read TGTGCCAGCAGCGTAGGGGTAGCGGGAGTGACCGGGGAGCTGTTTTTT. Its translation: CASSVGVAGVTGELFF.

J is TRBJ1-2 and V is TRBV6-4; D is undetermined. Looked up from germline, CDR1 is MRHNA and CDR2 is SNTAGT. The CDR3 runs to 16 residues. V gave up 0 bases and J gave up 8 bases, with 19 bases separating them. CDR3 sequence reads: CASSDSIGSGLGGYTF. In DNA form, the CDR3 reads TGTGCCAGCAGTGACTCGATTGGGTCCGGGCTCGGGGGCTACACCTTC.

J is TRBJ2-3 and V is TRBV30; tentatively, D is TRBD1 or TRBD2 (5 bases each). The germline V and J ends were trimmed by 1 base and 2 bases, with 10 bases remaining between them. CDR1 is GTSNPN and CDR2 is SVGIG in the germline V gene (reference sequence). CDR3 length: 14 amino acids. The DNA of the CDR3 is TGTGCCTGGAGTGGGGGGAGTTCCACAGATACGCAGTATTTT. It encodes CAWSGGSSTDTQYF.

The chain joins TRBV11-3 to TRBJ1-1; D call uncertain. Trimming stripped 4 bases from V and 7 bases from J, with 13 bases between. The CDR3 totals 13 residues. Germline CDR1 is SGHNT and CDR2 is YENEEA. For the CDR3, the DNA is TGTGCCAGCAGCTCGGCGCTTAACGGTGAAGCTTTCTTT. This sequence encodes CASSSALNGEAFF.

DNA for the CDR3: TGTGCCAGCACCCCCCAGGGGGCTCCGGAATACGAGCAGTACTTC. Translating it yields CASTPQGAPEYEQYF. This chain joins TRBV5-8 and TRBJ2-7; TRBD1 matches 8 bases. The CDR3 has 15 residues. V lost 6 bases to trimming and J lost 4 bases; unmatched junction nucleotides: 12. The germline CDR1 and CDR2 sequences are SGHTS and YDEGEE.

This rearrangement joins TRBV15 to TRBJ1-5; the D is unclear. The CDR3 spans 15 residues. Germline values: CDR1 LNHNV, CDR2 YYDKDF (reference sequence). Trimming took off 0 bases at V and 5 bases at J, with 11 bases between the two ends. CDR3 sequence: CATSRDPGSHQPQHF. The CDR3 coding sequence is TGTGCCACCAGCAGAGATCCAGGATCCCATCAGCCCCAGCATTTT.

The V gene is TRBV27, the J gene TRBJ2-1, with 8 bases matching TRBD2. V was clipped by 2 bases and J by 2 bases; unmatched bases: 8. This CDR3 spans 17 amino acids. Germline values: CDR1 MNHEY, CDR2 SMNVEV (reference sequence). The CDR3 here is CASSLSAGTRTYNEQFF. The CDR3 nucleotides read TGTGCCAGCAGTTTAAGCGCCGGGACTAGGACCTACAATGAGCAGTTCTTC.

V usage is TRBV7-6 and J usage is TRBJ1-1; D uncertain. From germline, CDR1 is SGHVS and CDR2 FNYEAQ. The length of the CDR3 is 14 residues. V shed 5 bases and J shed 0 bases, with 10 bases lying between them. CDR3 nucleotide sequence: TGTGCCAGCAGCCCTGTCCAGGTGAACACTGAAGCTTTCTTT. This sequence encodes CASSPVQVNTEAFF. The full variable domain, in which reference TRBV7-6 and TRBJ1-1 provide the parts outside the CDR3, is GAGVSQSPRYKVTKRGQDVALRCDPISGHVSLYWYRQALGQGPEFLTYFNYEAQQDKSGLPNDRFSAERPEGSISTLTIQRTEQRDSAMYRCASSPVQVNTEAFFGQGTRLTVV.

This clone came up once. This chain joins TRBV28 and TRBJ1-1; the D gene is possibly TRBD1 (5 bases). CDR3 length: 15 amino acids. CDR1 and CDR2 (germline): MDHEN, SYDVKM. The V and J ends lost 3 bases and 6 bases respectively, with 17 bases between them. DNA of the CDR3: TGTGCCAGCAGTTTGCAAACCTCAGGGAGAGCTGAAGCTTTCTTT. As protein: CASSLQTSGRAEAFF. The full variable domain, in which reference TRBV28 and TRBJ1-1 provide the parts outside the CDR3, is DVKVTQSSRYLVKRTGEKVFLECVQDMDHENMFWYRQDPGLGLRLIYFSYDVKMKEKGDIPEGYSVSREKKERFSLILESASTNQTSMYLCASSLQTSGRAEAFFGQGTRLTVV.

V and J are TRBV14 and TRBJ2-3; no clear D gene. Germline V gene lookup returns CDR1 SGHDN and CDR2 FVKESK. CDR3 size: 16 residues. V lost 1 base and J 4 bases, leaving 15 bases between the germline ends. The CDR3 is CASSQGLRSVADTQYF. CDR3 nucleotide sequence: TGTGCCAGCAGCCAAGGACTCCGGTCGGTGGCAGATACGCAGTATTTT.

This chain joins TRBV10-3 and TRBJ2-5, with a weak D call TRBD2 (5 bases). The ends were cut back, 6 bases at V and 2 bases at J, with 16 bases in the middle. The CDR3 runs 15 residues. CDR1 is ENHRY and CDR2 is SYGVKD in the germline V gene. CDR3 nucleotide sequence: TGTGCCATCAGCCGCGGTGGAGGCGTTCAAGAGACCCAGTACTTC. This translates into CAISRGGGVQETQYF.

This clone was counted once. The V call is TRBV14, the J call TRBJ2-6; no clear D. This CDR3 is built from 18 residues. Trimming took 0 bases from V and 2 from J, leaving 14 bases between them. The germline CDR1 and CDR2 sequences are SGHDN and FVKESK. The CDR3 loop is CASSQDRITFAGANVLTF. CDR3 in DNA: TGTGCCAGCAGCCAAGATAGGATCACGTTCGCTGGGGCCAACGTCCTGACTTTC. Full variable domain (rest looked up from reference TRBV14 and TRBJ2-6): EAGVTQFPSHSVIEKGQTVTLRCDPISGHDNLYWYRRVMGKEIKFLLHFVKESKQDESGMPNNRFLAERTGGTYSTLKVQPAELEDSGVYFCASSQDRITFAGANVLTFGAGSRLTVL.

The CDR3 sequence: CASSRVETQYF. The CDR3 coding sequence is TGTGCCAGCTCACGAGTGGAGACCCAGTACTTC. V usage is TRBV18 and J usage is TRBJ2-5; D gene ambiguous. The CDR3 consists of 11 residues. Germline CDR1 KGHSH, CDR2 LQKENI. Trimming cost V 4 bases and J 5 bases, with 5 bases left between them. Drawing the rest from reference TRBV18 and TRBJ2-5, the complete variable domain is NAGVMQNPRHLVRRRGQEARLRCSPMKGHSHVYWYRQLPEEGLKFMVYLQKENIIDESGMPKERFSAEFPKEGPSILRIQQVVRGDSAAYFCASSRVETQYFGPGTRLLVL.

The chain links TRBV10-3 to TRBJ2-1; D is undetermined. Germline CDR1 is ENHRY and CDR2 is SYGVKD. This CDR3 contains 11 residues. Trimming left V 6 bases short and J 5 bases short, with 5 bases between. CDR3 protein: CAIRQDNEQFF. Here the CDR3 DNA reads TGTGCCATCAGACAAGACAATGAGCAGTTCTTC.

V usage is TRBV2 and J usage is TRBJ1-5; TRBD1 is a possible D gene (5 bases). The CDR3 is 16 residues long. Trimming removed 6 bases from V and 5 bases from J, with 20 bases in between. CDR1 is SNHLY and CDR2 is FYNNEI in the germline V gene. CDR3 sequence (DNA): TGTGCCAGCAGGTCTGGGCCAGGGTGGGAATATCAGCCCCAGCATTTT. Translating gives CASRSGPGWEYQPQHF.

The V and J genes are TRBV10-1 and TRBJ1-1; 7 bases are a match to TRBD1. Trimming took 4 bases from V and 1 from J; bases not matched to a gene: 3. Looked up from germline, CDR1 is WNHNN and CDR2 is SYGVQD (reference sequence). The CDR3 sequence is 14 residues long. For the CDR3, the DNA is TGCGCCAGCAGTGGATGGACAGGGAACACTGAAGCTTTCTTT. Translated: CASSGWTGNTEAFF.

This clone was counted at least ten times. J is TRBJ1-5 and V is TRBV5-1; TRBD1 might be the D (5 bases). The CDR3 loop spans 15 amino acids. CDR1 and CDR2 (germline): SGHRS, YFSETQ. The germline V and J ends were trimmed by 3 bases and 1 base, with 11 bases remaining between them. In DNA, the CDR3 is TGCGCCAGCAGCTGGCAGGGTGGCAGCAATCAGCCCCAGCATTTT. This encodes CASSWQGGSNQPQHF.

This rearrangement joins TRBV5-1 to TRBJ2-5; 9 bases are shared with TRBD2. The J call may be mistaken, given a closer DNA end match to TRBJ2-7. The germline V gene has CDR1 SGHRS and CDR2 YFSETQ. The CDR3 runs 14 residues. CDR3 nucleotides: TGCGCCAGCAGCATCGGGACTAGCAGCAACGAGCAGTACTTC. Protein: CASSIGTSSNEQYF.